These 14 T cell receptor beta chains were all obtained from the same sample, sequenced in a study of cytomegalovirus exposure and HLA in healthy donors. The PCR employed 60 Vbeta primers together with 13 Jbeta primers. This table comes from immunoSEQ multiplex PCR, and its TCRdb copy is limited to in-frame clones, with some not included. The sample has 150,000 to 180,000 clones, over 75% seen once; the top ten hold roughly 5.9%. Material: PBMCs. The receptors stem from a woman aged 40 to 49 in good health and CMV-seropositive.

The rearrangement uses TRBV5-1 and TRBJ2-3; TRBD2 matches at 15 bases. V trimming: 2 bases; J trimming: 3 bases; junction bases outside the gene matches: 10. This CDR3 comprises 19 residues. Per the germline V gene, CDR1 is SGHRS and CDR2 is YFSETQ. In nucleotides, the CDR3 is TGCGCCAGCAGCTTCGACAATCCGGGACTAGCGGGAGGAACAGATACGCAGTATTTT. Its protein product is CASSFDNPGLAGGTDTQYF.

This chain uses TRBV9 with TRBJ1-2, with D uncertain. Trimming took 0 bases from V and 6 from J, leaving 15 bases between them. The CDR3 is made up of 15 amino acids. CDR1 SGDLS and CDR2 YYNGEE come from the germline V gene. CDR3: CASSVELGHRDGYTF. CDR3 nucleotide sequence: TGTGCCAGCAGCGTAGAGTTGGGCCACCGCGATGGCTACACCTTC.

V and J are TRBV11-3 and TRBJ2-7, with TRBD2 as a possible D gene (6 bases). The CDR3 extends over 14 amino acids. V lost 2 bases to trimming and J lost 5 bases, with 13 bases between them. Germline CDR1 SGHNT, CDR2 YENEEA. DNA for the CDR3: TGTGCCAGCAGCTTATCTGGGAGGTTAAACGAGCAGTACTTC. Translated, it gives CASSLSGRLNEQYF.

The rearrangement links TRBV28 to TRBJ1-5; 7 nucleotides agree with TRBD1. The CDR3 has 14 residues. CDR1 MDHEN and CDR2 SYDVKM come from the germline V gene. Trimming took 8 bases from V and 0 from J; bases not matched to a gene: 4. The CDR3 coding sequence is TGTGCCAGCGTACAGGGGCTTAGCAATCAGCCCCAGCATTTT. As protein: CASVQGLSNQPQHF.

This sequence joins TRBV5-6 and TRBJ2-3, with 14 nucleotides matching TRBD2. The CDR3 is 17 residues long. The V and J ends lost 4 bases and 3 bases, in that order; junction bases with no gene match: 7. Germline V gives CDR1 SGHDT, CDR2 YYEEEE. The CDR3 sequence is CASSTGGTSGSTDTQYF. The CDR3 bases are TGTGCCAGCAGCACGGGGGGGACTAGCGGGAGTACAGATACGCAGTATTTT.

The count of this clone is one. The rearrangement uses TRBV18 and TRBJ1-2; TRBD1 matches 8 bases. This CDR3 is built from 13 residues. The germline CDR1 and CDR2 sequences are KGHSH and LQKENI. Germline trimming cut 4 bases from V and 4 bases from J; bases unmatched to any gene: 2. The CDR3 bases are TGTGCCAGCTCACTGGACAGGGTCTATGGCTACACCTTC. This gives the protein CASSLDRVYGYTF.

The rearrangement uses TRBV27 and TRBJ1-5, with TRBD1 matching 12 bases. Germline V gene data show CDR1 as MNHEY and CDR2 as SMNVEV (reference sequence). Trimming took 2 bases from V and 2 from J; bases not matched to a gene: 7. This CDR3 contains 18 residues. The CDR3 DNA reads as TGTGCCAGCAGTTTAAGGGACAGGGGGCCGGAGGGCAATCAGCCCCAGCATTTT. It codes for CASSLRDRGPEGNQPQHF.

V is TRBV7-3 and J is TRBJ2-5; a weak D match, TRBD2 (7 bases). The CDR3 covers 16 residues. V gave up 5 bases and J gave up 5 bases, with 21 bases separating them. Germline loops: CDR1 SGHTA, CDR2 FQGTGA. The CDR3 DNA sequence: TGTGCCAGCAGCATAAGGGGGGAGGGCCGTGGGGAGACCCAGTACTTC. Translated: CASSIRGEGRGETQYF.

Notes on this clone: The junction differs from germline at one of its ends, possibly a read error. V usage is TRBV7-2 and J usage is TRBJ2-6, with 9 nucleotides matching TRBD2. Germline V gene sequence: CDR1 SGHTA, CDR2 FQGNSA. The CDR3 has 17 residues. CDR3 protein: CATPRAGGSSRANVLTF. The CDR3 region has the DNA TGTGCCACCCCGAGAGCGGGAGGATCCTCTAGGGCCAACGTCCTGACTTTC.

The CDR3 protein is CASQGSRSGANVLTF. CDR3 bases: TGTGCCAGCCAGGGCTCCAGATCTGGGGCCAACGTCCTGACTTTC. The genes are TRBV2 and TRBJ2-6; a possible D gene is TRBD1 (5 bases). Looked up from germline, CDR1 is SNHLY and CDR2 is FYNNEI. V shed 8 bases and J shed 1 base, with 12 bases lying between them. CDR3 length: 15 amino acids.

V and J are TRBV5-1 and TRBJ2-1, with 10 positions matching TRBD2. The trim removed 3 bases at V and 3 bases at J, leaving 15 bases unmatched. The CDR3 is 19 amino acids. The germline V gene encodes CDR1 SGHRS and CDR2 YFSETQ. In nucleotides, the CDR3 is TGCGCCAGCAGCTACGACAGGAAAAGCGGGAGGGCCTACTACAATGAGCAGTTCTTC. It yields the protein CASSYDRKSGRAYYNEQFF.

The gene calls are TRBV7-9 and TRBJ1-4, with D tentatively TRBD1 (5 bases). Germline V gives CDR1 SEHNR, CDR2 FQNEAQ (reference sequence). V lost 3 bases and J 5 bases, leaving 16 bases between the germline ends. The CDR3 loop spans 16 amino acids. Here the CDR3 reads CASSFGLTEVNEKLFF. CDR3 DNA sequence: TGTGCCAGCAGCTTCGGCCTGACAGAGGTCAATGAAAAACTGTTTTTT.

The rearrangement joins TRBV28 to TRBJ2-4, with D hard to call. Germline loops: CDR1 MDHEN, CDR2 SYDVKM. Between the trimmed V and J ends, which lost 8 bases and 7 bases, there was a span of 12 bases. This CDR3 contains 12 residues. The CDR3 DNA reads as TGTGCCAGCCGTCCCCCCGGGAACATTCAGTACTTC. It translates to CASRPPGNIQYF.

The chain joins TRBV5-1 to TRBJ2-5; no reliable D call. CDR3 length equals 16 residues. Germline V gene data show CDR1 as SGHRS and CDR2 as YFSETQ. Trimming shortened V by 0 bases and J by 4 bases, and 16 bases separated the two germline ends. Written as DNA, the CDR3 is TGCGCCAGCAGCTTGGGGTTAGTCCCCTTTGTAGAGACCCAGTACTTC. Translating it yields CASSLGLVPFVETQYF.